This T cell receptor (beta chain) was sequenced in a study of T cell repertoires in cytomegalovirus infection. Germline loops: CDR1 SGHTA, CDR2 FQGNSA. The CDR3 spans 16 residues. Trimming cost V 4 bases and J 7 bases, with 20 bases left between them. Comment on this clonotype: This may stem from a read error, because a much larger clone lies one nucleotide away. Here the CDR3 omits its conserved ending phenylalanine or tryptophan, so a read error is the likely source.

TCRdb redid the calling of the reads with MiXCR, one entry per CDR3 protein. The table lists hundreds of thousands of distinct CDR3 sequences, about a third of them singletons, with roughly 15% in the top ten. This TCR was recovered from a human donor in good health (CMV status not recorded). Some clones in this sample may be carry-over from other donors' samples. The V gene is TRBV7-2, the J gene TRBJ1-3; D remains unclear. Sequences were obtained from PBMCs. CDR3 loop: CASSSNPPGSSNTIYL. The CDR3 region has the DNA TGTGCCAGCAGCTCAAATCCCCCGGGAAGCTCGAACACCATATATTTG.